The clone carrying this TCR beta chain was counted only a few times. This CDR3 has 15 residues. The germline V and J ends were trimmed by 7 bases and 1 base, with 15 bases remaining between them. Per germline, CDR1 LNHDA and CDR2 SQIVND (reference sequence). The source of the sample is a study of cytomegalovirus exposure and HLA in healthy donors. TCRdb's table, derived via immunoSEQ multiplex PCR, lists solely in-frame clones and lacks some. The sample shows 160,000 or so clones, more than 75% of them seen only once. The chain recombines TRBV19 with TRBJ2-3; D possibly corresponds to TRBD2 (6 bases). This TCR derives from a man between 18 and 29 years old in good health and CMV-seropositive. Sequenced material: PBMCs. CDR3 residues: CASNPSGSGTDTQYF. CDR3 nucleotide sequence: TGTGCCAGTAATCCCTCCGGGAGTGGCACAGATACGCAGTATTTT.